Following are 8 T cell receptor beta chains from one sample sequenced in a study of patients and donors after allogeneic stem cell transplantation. TCRdb fed the RT-PCR reads into MiXCR, producing one record per CDR3 protein. The table includes tens of thousands of distinct CDR3 sequences, around 46% detected once. Specimen: blood, either unsorted or a sorted T cell fraction (not recorded which). Source of these receptors: a human donor who was either an allogeneic HSCT recipient or a stem cell or donor lymphocyte infusion donor (not recorded which). It is not recorded whose cells these are; they may come from a transplant donor.

The chain couples TRBV4-3 to TRBJ2-3; D perhaps matches TRBD2 (5 bases). Germline lookup yields CDR1 LGHNA and CDR2 YSLEER. This CDR3 has 17 residues. V was trimmed by 0 bases and J by 4 bases, leaving 17 bases between them. The CDR3 here is CASSQDLTRVPSDTQYF. In nucleotides, the CDR3 is TGCGCCAGCAGCCAAGATCTAACTAGAGTCCCTTCAGATACGCAGTATTTT.

This clonotype has a handful of counts. This chain connects TRBV28 to TRBJ1-6, with TRBD1 matching over 7 bases. Germline V gene lookup returns CDR1 MDHEN and CDR2 SYDVKM. Losses at the gene ends were 5 bases for V and 2 bases for J; bases not matched to a gene: 6. This CDR3 is built from 16 residues. DNA for the CDR3: TGTGCCAGCAGTGGAGACAGGGTCGCCTATAATTCACCCCTCCACTTT. Amino acids: CASSGDRVAYNSPLHF.

This clonotype was detected a few times. J is TRBJ1-2 and V is TRBV6-5; D remains ambiguous. The CDR3 length is 12 residues. V gave up 6 bases and J gave up 6 bases, with 11 bases separating them. In germline, CDR1 is MNHEY, CDR2 SVGAGI. CDR3 amino acids: CASRPRGHGYTF. CDR3 nucleotides: TGTGCCAGCAGACCGCGGGGTCATGGCTACACCTTC.

The rearrangement joins TRBV24-1 to TRBJ2-1; 12 bases agree with TRBD1. The CDR3 has 16 amino acids. V lost 3 bases to trimming and J lost 7 bases; unmatched junction nucleotides: 6. CDR1 is KGHDR, CDR2 SFDVKD, per germline. The CDR3 protein is CATSDLRDRGRNEQFF. CDR3 nucleotide sequence: TGTGCCACCAGTGATCTCCGGGACAGGGGGCGAAATGAGCAGTTCTTC.

This clonotype was found a few times. The J gene is TRBJ1-2, the V gene TRBV29-1; D ambiguous. Germline V CDR1 and CDR2: SQVTM, ANQGSEA. V shed 3 bases and J shed 7 bases, with 3 bases lying between them. This CDR3 comprises 9 residues. The CDR3 DNA reads TGCAGCGTTGAGGGTGGCTACACCTTC. It is translated as CSVEGGYTF.

In this sample, this clonotype turned up a few times. This chain connects TRBV25-1 to TRBJ1-5; TRBD1 matches at 10 bases. Trimming cost V 6 bases and J 8 bases; bases outside gene matches: 7. Germline V gene lookup returns CDR1 MGHDK and CDR2 SYGVNS. The CDR3 has 14 amino acids. The CDR3 protein is CASSSRDRGKPQHF. CDR3 bases: TGTGCCAGCAGCTCCCGGGACAGGGGAAAGCCCCAGCATTTT. The full variable domain, rest sourced from reference TRBV25-1 and TRBJ1-5, is EADIYQTPRYLVIGTGKKITLECSQTMGHDKMYWYQQDPGMELHLIHYSYGVNSTEKGDLSSESTVSRIRTEHFPLTLESARPSHTSQYLCASSSRDRGKPQHFGDGTRLSIL.

This sequence joins TRBV11-2 and TRBJ1-2; 7 nucleotides align to TRBD1. V lost 5 bases, J lost 2 bases, and 2 bases stayed unmatched. The germline V gene encodes CDR1 SGHAT and CDR2 FQNNGV. This CDR3 is built from 13 residues. The CDR3 is CASSAGQNYGYTF. Here the CDR3 DNA reads TGTGCCAGCAGCGCGGGACAGAACTATGGCTACACCTTC.

This clonotype was counted only a few times. This chain joins TRBV12-3 or TRBV12-4 and TRBJ1-1, with a possible D match to TRBD1 (6 bases). Trimming took off 3 bases at V and 7 bases at J, with 15 bases between the two ends. This CDR3 has 14 amino acids. The CDR3 DNA follows: TGTGCCAGCAGTTTGGGGGACATATCGGGTGAAGCTTTCTTT. Amino acids: CASSLGDISGEAFF.